These T cell receptor beta chains were read from a single sample in a study of cytomegalovirus exposure and HLA in healthy donors. Here immunoSEQ multiplex PCR was the method, and the copy in TCRdb shows in-frame clones only, minus some. Its table lists some 150,000 clones. Sequenced input: PBMCs. The origin of the receptors is a man aged 35-49 years in good health and CMV-seronegative. Each CDR3 is given with its conserved first and last residue. Fields, in order: D gene, J gene, V gene, CDR3 DNA, CDR3 protein. A D gene is named only where the DNA matches it firmly.

d_call: .
j_call: TRBJ2-1
v_call: TRBV5-4
cdr3_nt: TGTGCCAGCAGCTCTGGGACTCCCCCTCGGGGCAATGAGCAGTTCTTC
cdr3_aa: CASSSGTPPRGNEQFF

d_call: .
j_call: TRBJ2-3
v_call: TRBV9
cdr3_nt: TGTGCCAGCAGCGTCCAGACTGGGCCAGGGACGCAGTATTTT
cdr3_aa: CASSVQTGPGTQYF

d_call: TRBD2
j_call: TRBJ2-3
v_call: TRBV5-6
cdr3_nt: TGTGCCAGCAGTACCGGGACTAGGCCGACAGATACGCAGTATTTT
cdr3_aa: CASSTGTRPTDTQYF

d_call: .
j_call: TRBJ1-1
v_call: TRBV19
cdr3_nt: TGTGCCAGTAGTCATTCCGGTCGAGCTTTCTTT
cdr3_aa: CASSHSGRAFF

d_call: TRBD1
j_call: TRBJ1-1
v_call: TRBV5-1
cdr3_nt: TGCGCCAGCAGCTTGGGGCCGGACAGGGTGAACACTGAAGCTTTCTTT
cdr3_aa: CASSLGPDRVNTEAFF

d_call: .
j_call: TRBJ2-1
v_call: TRBV7-3
cdr3_nt: TGTGCCAGCAGCTTAGAGCTGGGGGGGACAAATGAGCAGTTCTTC
cdr3_aa: CASSLELGGTNEQFF

d_call: TRBD1
j_call: TRBJ2-7
v_call: TRBV2
cdr3_nt: TGTGCCAGCAGTGTTGAGACAGGGGGCCTCTACGAGCAGTACTTC
cdr3_aa: CASSVETGGLYEQYF

d_call: .
j_call: TRBJ1-1
v_call: TRBV5-1
cdr3_nt: TGCGCCAGCAGCGCCGCAGGGAACACTGAAGCTTTCTTT
cdr3_aa: CASSAAGNTEAFF

d_call: .
j_call: TRBJ1-5
v_call: TRBV6-5
cdr3_nt: TGTGCCAGCAGTTACCGACAGTACTATCAGCCCCAGCATTTT
cdr3_aa: CASSYRQYYQPQHF

d_call: .
j_call: TRBJ2-3
v_call: TRBV7-9
cdr3_nt: TGTGCCAGCACTTTGCGTAGAGATACGCAGTATTTT
cdr3_aa: CASTLRRDTQYF

d_call: .
j_call: TRBJ1-4
v_call: TRBV10-3
cdr3_nt: TGTGCCAGCCCAACAGCGGGCCAGGTTAATGAAAAACTGTTTTTT
cdr3_aa: CASPTAGQVNEKLFF

d_call: TRBD1
j_call: TRBJ2-5
v_call: TRBV5-6
cdr3_nt: TGTGCCAGCAGCTCCGTCAGGGGGTACGAGACCCAGTACTTC
cdr3_aa: CASSSVRGYETQYF

d_call: TRBD1
j_call: TRBJ1-2
v_call: TRBV2
cdr3_nt: TGTGCCAGGGTAGACAGGGGCGGCTATGGCTACACCTTC
cdr3_aa: CARVDRGGYGYTF

d_call: .
j_call: TRBJ1-3
v_call: TRBV19
cdr3_nt: TGTGCCAGTATTGACCAACAGGGACCAGGAAACACCATATATTTT
cdr3_aa: CASIDQQGPGNTIYF

d_call: .
j_call: TRBJ2-3
v_call: TRBV7-9
cdr3_nt: TGTGCCAGCAGCTTAGGAGTAGAAACAGATACGCAGTATTTT
cdr3_aa: CASSLGVETDTQYF

d_call: .
j_call: TRBJ2-3
v_call: TRBV5-4
cdr3_nt: TGTGCCAGCAGCTCCTGGAGGACAGATACGCAGTATTTT
cdr3_aa: CASSSWRTDTQYF

d_call: .
j_call: TRBJ2-7
v_call: TRBV6-1
cdr3_nt: TGTGCCAGCAGTGAAGGGACAGCCTACGAGCAGTACTTC
cdr3_aa: CASSEGTAYEQYF

d_call: .
j_call: TRBJ1-2
v_call: TRBV6-5
cdr3_nt: TGTGCCAGCAGTTTAGCAGGGAACTATGGCTACACCTTC
cdr3_aa: CASSLAGNYGYTF

d_call: TRBD1
j_call: TRBJ2-3
v_call: TRBV5-4
cdr3_nt: TGTGCCAGCAGTTCACCCCAGGGGGCTGGCACAGATACGCAGTATTTT
cdr3_aa: CASSSPQGAGTDTQYF

d_call: TRBD1
j_call: TRBJ1-5
v_call: TRBV6-1
cdr3_nt: TGTGCCAGCAGTGAAAAGCGGGCAGGGGGCGATTATATCAGTCAGCCCCAGCATTTT
cdr3_aa: CASSEKRAGGDYISQPQHF

d_call: .
j_call: TRBJ2-6
v_call: TRBV19
cdr3_nt: TGTGCCAGTAGTGCACCCAGGGGCTCTGGGGCCAACGTCCTGACTTTC
cdr3_aa: CASSAPRGSGANVLTF

d_call: TRBD1
j_call: TRBJ1-5
v_call: TRBV19
cdr3_nt: TGTGCCAGTAGCCGAACAGGGGGTAGTTATCAGCCCCAGCATTTT
cdr3_aa: CASSRTGGSYQPQHF

d_call: TRBD1
j_call: TRBJ2-7
v_call: TRBV10-3
cdr3_nt: TGTGCCATCAGTGAGCCCGGACAGGGAAGAATCGACGAGCAGTACTTC
cdr3_aa: CAISEPGQGRIDEQYF

d_call: .
j_call: TRBJ1-2
v_call: TRBV5-1
cdr3_nt: TGCGCCAGCAGCTTGTCGGCAGGGAGGAACTATGGCTACACCTTC
cdr3_aa: CASSLSAGRNYGYTF

d_call: .
j_call: TRBJ2-5
v_call: TRBV27
cdr3_nt: TGTGCCAGCAGGGGTGAGGGGGGGAAGGAAGAGACCCAGTACTTC
cdr3_aa: CASRGEGGKEETQYF

d_call: .
j_call: TRBJ1-2
v_call: TRBV29-1
cdr3_nt: TGCAGCGTTGAGACTTTATCGTATGGCTACACCTTC
cdr3_aa: CSVETLSYGYTF

d_call: .
j_call: TRBJ1-4
v_call: TRBV2
cdr3_nt: TGTGCCAGCAGTGTAGGAGGATTAGATGAAAAACTGTTTTTT
cdr3_aa: CASSVGGLDEKLFF

d_call: .
j_call: TRBJ2-2
v_call: TRBV25-1
cdr3_nt: TGTGCCAGCAGTGGTCTCGGCGGGGAGCTGTTTTTT
cdr3_aa: CASSGLGGELFF

d_call: TRBD2
j_call: TRBJ2-5
v_call: TRBV2
cdr3_nt: TGTGCCAGCAGACCACCGGTAGCGGGGGTCTCGGCCCAGTACTTC
cdr3_aa: CASRPPVAGVSAQYF

d_call: .
j_call: TRBJ1-1
v_call: TRBV7-6
cdr3_nt: TGTGCCAGCAGCTTAGTTAGCGTGGAGGGGCCTGAAGCTTTCTTT
cdr3_aa: CASSLVSVEGPEAFF